This T cell receptor beta chain was documented in a study of cytomegalovirus exposure and HLA in healthy donors. Overall study findings and caveats: The CMV antigen specificity of three CMV-associated chains was confirmed through in vitro analysis. Among TCR sequences, most were rare, though some public TCRs appeared in many donors. Within the approximately 130 validation repertoires, first-cohort TCR clusters tended to co-occur, according to a later analysis.

The data were produced by immunoSEQ multiplex PCR, yet TCRdb's version contains in-frame clones alone and is incomplete. The sample lists 100,000 to 150,000 clones; roughly 95% were seen once. Worth noting for this clone: Its antigen is still unknown. Other nucleotide sequences in the sample specify the same CDR3.

The CDR3 contains 13 residues. Trimming shortened V by 1 base and J by 1 base, and 5 bases separated the two germline ends. Germline V gene sequence: CDR1 SGHTA, CDR2 FQGNSA. This clonotype was sampled from a man between 18 and 29 years old in good health and CMV-seronegative. The J gene is TRBJ2-7, the V gene TRBV7-2; D gene uncertain. The specimen was PBMCs. CDR3: CASSLGLSYEQYF. The CDR3 DNA sequence: TGTGCCAGCAGCTTAGGGCTTTCCTACGAGCAGTACTTC.